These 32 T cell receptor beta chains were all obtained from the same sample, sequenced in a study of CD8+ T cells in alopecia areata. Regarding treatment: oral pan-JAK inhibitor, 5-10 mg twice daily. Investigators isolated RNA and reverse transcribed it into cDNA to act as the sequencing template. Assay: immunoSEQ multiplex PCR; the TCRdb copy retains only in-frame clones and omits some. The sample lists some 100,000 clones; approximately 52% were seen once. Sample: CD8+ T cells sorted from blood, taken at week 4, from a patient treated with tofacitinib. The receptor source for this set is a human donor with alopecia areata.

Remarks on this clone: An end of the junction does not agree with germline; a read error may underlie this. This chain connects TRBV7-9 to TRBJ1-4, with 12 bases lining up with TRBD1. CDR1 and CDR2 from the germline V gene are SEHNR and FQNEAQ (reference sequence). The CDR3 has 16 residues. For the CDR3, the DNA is TGCGCCAGCAGCCCCTCGTGGGGACAGGGGGCTGAAAAACTGTTTTTT. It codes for CASSPSWGQGAEKLFF.

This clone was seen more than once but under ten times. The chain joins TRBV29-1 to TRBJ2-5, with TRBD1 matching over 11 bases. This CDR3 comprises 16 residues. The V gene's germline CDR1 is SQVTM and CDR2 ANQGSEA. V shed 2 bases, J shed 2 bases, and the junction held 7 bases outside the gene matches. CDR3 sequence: CSVELVDRGPQETQYF. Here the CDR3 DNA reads TGCAGCGTTGAACTGGTGGACAGGGGGCCACAAGAGACCCAGTACTTC.

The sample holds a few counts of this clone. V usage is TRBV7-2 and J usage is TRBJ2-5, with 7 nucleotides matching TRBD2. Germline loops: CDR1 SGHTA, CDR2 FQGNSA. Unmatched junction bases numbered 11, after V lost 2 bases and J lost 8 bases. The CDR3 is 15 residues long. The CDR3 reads CASSLSPSGLLTQYF. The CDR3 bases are TGTGCCAGCAGCTTATCGCCTAGCGGCCTCCTAACCCAGTACTTC.

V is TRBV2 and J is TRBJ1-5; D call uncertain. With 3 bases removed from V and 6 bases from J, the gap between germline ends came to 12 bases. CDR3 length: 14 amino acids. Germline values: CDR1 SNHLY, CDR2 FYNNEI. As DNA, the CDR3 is TGTGCCAGCAGTGAGGGCGGTTCGGGTCAGCCCCAGCATTTT. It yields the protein CASSEGGSGQPQHF.

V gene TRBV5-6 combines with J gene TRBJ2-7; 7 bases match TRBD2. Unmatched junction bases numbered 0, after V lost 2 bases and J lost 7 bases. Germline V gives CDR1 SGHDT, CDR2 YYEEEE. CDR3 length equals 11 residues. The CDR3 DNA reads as TGTGCCAGCAGCTTCGGGGGGGAGCAGTACTTC. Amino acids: CASSFGGEQYF. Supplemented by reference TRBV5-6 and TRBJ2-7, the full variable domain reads DAGVTQSPTHLIKTRGQQVTLRCSPKSGHDTVSWYQQALGQGPQFIFQYYEEEERQRGNFPDRFSGHQFPNYSSELNVNALLLGDSALYLCASSFGGEQYFGPGTRLTVT.

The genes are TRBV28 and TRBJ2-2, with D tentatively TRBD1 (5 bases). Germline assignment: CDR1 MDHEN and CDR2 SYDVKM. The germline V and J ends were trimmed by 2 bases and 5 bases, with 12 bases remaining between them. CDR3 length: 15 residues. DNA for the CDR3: TGTGCCAGCAGTTTACAGGGCAAGGGAACCGGGGAGCTGTTTTTT. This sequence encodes CASSLQGKGTGELFF.

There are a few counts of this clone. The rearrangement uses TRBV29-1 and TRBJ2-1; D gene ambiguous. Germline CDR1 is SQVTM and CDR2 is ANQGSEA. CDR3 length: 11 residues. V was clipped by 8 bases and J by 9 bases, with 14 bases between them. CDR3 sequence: CSLRDGLEQFF. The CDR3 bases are TGCAGCCTTCGAGACGGCCTTGAGCAGTTCTTC.

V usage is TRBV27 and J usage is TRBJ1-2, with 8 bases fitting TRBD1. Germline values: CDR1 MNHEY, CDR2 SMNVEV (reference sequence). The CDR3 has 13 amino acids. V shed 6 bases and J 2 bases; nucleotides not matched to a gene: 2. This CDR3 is CASRPGGNYGYTF. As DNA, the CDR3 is TGTGCCAGCAGGCCAGGGGGCAACTATGGCTACACCTTC.

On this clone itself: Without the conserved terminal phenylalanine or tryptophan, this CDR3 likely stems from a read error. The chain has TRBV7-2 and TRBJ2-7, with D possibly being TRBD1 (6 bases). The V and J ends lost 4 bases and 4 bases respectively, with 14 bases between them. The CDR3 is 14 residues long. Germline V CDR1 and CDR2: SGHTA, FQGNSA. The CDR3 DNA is TGTGCCAGCAGCTCCCCCGGACAGAGTTACGAGCAGTACCTC. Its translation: CASSSPGQSYEQYL.

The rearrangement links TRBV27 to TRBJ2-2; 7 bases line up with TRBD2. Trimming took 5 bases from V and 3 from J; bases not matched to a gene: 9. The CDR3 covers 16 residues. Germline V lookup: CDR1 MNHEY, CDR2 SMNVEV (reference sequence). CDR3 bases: TGTGCCAGCAGTACGTTCGGACTAGAGGACACCGGGGAGCTGTTTTTT. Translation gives CASSTFGLEDTGELFF.

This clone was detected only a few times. In DNA form, the CDR3 reads TGCAGCGTTGTAATTCTAGTGGGGACCTACGAGCAGTACTTC. It is translated as CSVVILVGTYEQYF. This chain uses TRBV29-1 with TRBJ2-7; no firm D call. The germline gives CDR1 SQVTM, CDR2 ANQGSEA. V gave up 4 bases and J gave up 2 bases, with 15 bases separating them. This CDR3 is 14 amino acids long.

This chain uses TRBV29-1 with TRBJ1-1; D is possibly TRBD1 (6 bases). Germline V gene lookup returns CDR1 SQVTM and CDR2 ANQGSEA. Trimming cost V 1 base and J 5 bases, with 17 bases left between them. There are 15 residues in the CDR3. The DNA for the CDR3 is TGCAGCGTTGAAGTCCCGGGGACAAAGTGGACTGAAGCTTTCTTT. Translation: CSVEVPGTKWTEAFF.

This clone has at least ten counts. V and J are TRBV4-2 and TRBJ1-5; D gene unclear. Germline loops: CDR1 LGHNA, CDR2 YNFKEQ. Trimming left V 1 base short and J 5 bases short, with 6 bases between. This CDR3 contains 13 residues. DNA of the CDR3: TGTGCCAGCAGCCAAGCGACCCATCAGCCCCAGCATTTT. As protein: CASSQATHQPQHF.

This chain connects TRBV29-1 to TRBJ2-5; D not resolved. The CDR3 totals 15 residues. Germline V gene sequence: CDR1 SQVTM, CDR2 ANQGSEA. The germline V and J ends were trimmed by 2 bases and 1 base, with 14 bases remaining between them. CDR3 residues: CSVELSDPVQETQYF. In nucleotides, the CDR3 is TGCAGCGTTGAACTCTCAGATCCCGTCCAAGAGACCCAGTACTTC.

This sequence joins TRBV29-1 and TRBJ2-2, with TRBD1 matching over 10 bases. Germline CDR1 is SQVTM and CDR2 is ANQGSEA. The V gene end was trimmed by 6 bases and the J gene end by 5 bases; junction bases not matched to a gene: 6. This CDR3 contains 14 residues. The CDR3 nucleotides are TGCAGCGTCGCCGGACAGGGGGGAACCGGGGAGCTGTTTTTT. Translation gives CSVAGQGGTGELFF.

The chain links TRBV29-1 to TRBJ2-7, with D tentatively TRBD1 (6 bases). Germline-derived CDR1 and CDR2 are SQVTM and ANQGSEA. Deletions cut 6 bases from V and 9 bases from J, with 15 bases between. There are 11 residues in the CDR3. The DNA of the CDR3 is TGCAGCGTATTGGACAGCGCGGGGCAGTACTTC. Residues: CSVLDSAGQYF.

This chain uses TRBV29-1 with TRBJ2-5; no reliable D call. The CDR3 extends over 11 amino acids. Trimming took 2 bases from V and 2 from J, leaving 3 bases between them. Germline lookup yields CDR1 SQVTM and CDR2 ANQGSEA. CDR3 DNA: TGCAGCGTTGAAACTCAAGAGACCCAGTACTTC. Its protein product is CSVETQETQYF. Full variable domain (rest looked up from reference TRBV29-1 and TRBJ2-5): SAVISQKPSRDICQRGTSLTIQCQVDSQVTMMFWYRQQPGQSLTLIATANQGSEATYESGFVIDKFPISRPNLTFSTLTVSNMSPEDSSIYLCSVETQETQYFGPGTRLLVL.

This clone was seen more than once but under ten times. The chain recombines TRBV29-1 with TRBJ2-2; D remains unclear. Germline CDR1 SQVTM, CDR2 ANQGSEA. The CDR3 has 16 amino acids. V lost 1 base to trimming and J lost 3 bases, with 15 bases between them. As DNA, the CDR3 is TGCAGCGTTGAAGGTCCGTCCTACACATACACCGGGGAGCTGTTTTTT. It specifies CSVEGPSYTYTGELFF.

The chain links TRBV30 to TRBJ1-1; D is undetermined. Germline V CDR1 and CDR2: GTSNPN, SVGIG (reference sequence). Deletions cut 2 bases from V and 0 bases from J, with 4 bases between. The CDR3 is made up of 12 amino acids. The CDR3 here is CAWSIMNTEAFF. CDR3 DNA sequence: TGTGCCTGGAGTATAATGAACACTGAAGCTTTCTTT.

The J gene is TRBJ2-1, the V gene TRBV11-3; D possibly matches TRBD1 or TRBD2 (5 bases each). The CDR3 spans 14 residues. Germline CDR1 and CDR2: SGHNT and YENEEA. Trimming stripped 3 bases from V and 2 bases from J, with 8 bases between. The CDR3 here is CASSFLGPYNEQFF. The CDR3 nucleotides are TGTGCCAGCAGCTTTCTGGGACCCTACAATGAGCAGTTCTTC.

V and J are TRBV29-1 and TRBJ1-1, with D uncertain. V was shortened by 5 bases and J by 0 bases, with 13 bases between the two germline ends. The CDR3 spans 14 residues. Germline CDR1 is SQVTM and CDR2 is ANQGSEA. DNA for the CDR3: TGCAGCGTTCTGCATCACGGGATGAACACTGAAGCTTTCTTT. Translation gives CSVLHHGMNTEAFF.

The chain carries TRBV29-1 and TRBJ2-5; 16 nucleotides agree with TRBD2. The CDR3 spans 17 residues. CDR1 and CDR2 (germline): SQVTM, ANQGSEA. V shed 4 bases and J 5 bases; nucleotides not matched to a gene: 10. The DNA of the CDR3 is TGCAGCGTTGCCGGGACTAGCGGGGGGGAAACTCCGGAGACCCAGTACTTC. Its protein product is CSVAGTSGGETPETQYF.

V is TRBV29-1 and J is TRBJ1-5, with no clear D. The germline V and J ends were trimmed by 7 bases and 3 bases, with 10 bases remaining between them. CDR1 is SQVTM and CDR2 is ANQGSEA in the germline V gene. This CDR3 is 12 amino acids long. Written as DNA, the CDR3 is TGCAGCGCTGGGCAGGTCAATCAGCCCCAGCATTTT. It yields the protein CSAGQVNQPQHF. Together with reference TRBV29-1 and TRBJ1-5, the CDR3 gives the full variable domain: SAVISQKPSRDICQRGTSLTIQCQVDSQVTMMFWYRQQPGQSLTLIATANQGSEATYESGFVIDKFPISRPNLTFSTLTVSNMSPEDSSIYLCSAGQVNQPQHFGDGTRLSIL.

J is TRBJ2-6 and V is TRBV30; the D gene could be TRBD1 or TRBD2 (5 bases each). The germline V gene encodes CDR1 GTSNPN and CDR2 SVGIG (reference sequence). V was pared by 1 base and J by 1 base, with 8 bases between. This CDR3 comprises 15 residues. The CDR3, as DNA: TGTGCCTGGAGTGGGGGGATGTCTGGGGCCAACGTCCTGACTTTC. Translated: CAWSGGMSGANVLTF. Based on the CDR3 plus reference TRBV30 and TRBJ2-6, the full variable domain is SQTIHQWPATLVQPVGSPLSLECTVEGTSNPNLYWYRQAAGRGLQLLFYSVGIGQISSEVPQNLSASRPQDRQFILSSKKLLLSDSGFYLCAWSGGMSGANVLTFGAGSRLTVL.

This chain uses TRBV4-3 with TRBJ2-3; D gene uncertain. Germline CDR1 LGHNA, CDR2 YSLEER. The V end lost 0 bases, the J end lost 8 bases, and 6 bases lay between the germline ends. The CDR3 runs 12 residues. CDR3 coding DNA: TGCGCCAGCAGCCAAGAGTTTGGTACGCAGTATTTT. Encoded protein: CASSQEFGTQYF.

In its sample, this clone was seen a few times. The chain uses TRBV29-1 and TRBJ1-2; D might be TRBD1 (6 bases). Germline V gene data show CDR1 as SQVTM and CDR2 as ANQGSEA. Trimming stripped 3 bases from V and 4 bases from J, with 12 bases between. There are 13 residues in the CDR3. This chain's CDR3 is CSVEGADRYGYTF. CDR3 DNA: TGCAGCGTTGAGGGGGCGGATCGCTATGGCTACACCTTC.

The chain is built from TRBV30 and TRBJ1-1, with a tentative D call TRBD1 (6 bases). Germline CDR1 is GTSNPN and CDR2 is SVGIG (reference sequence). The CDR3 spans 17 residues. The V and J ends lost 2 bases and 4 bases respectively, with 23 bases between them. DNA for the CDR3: TGTGCCTGGAGTATCGAGGGGGGGACGATATCGTTCACTGAAGCTTTCTTT. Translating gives CAWSIEGGTISFTEAFF.

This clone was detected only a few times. The CDR3 sequence: CAWSAGAEQYF. In DNA form, the CDR3 reads TGTGCCTGGAGTGCAGGAGCCGAGCAGTACTTC. This rearrangement joins TRBV30 to TRBJ2-7; no clear D gene. CDR3 size: 11 residues. Germline lookup yields CDR1 GTSNPN and CDR2 SVGIG (reference sequence). Trimming left V 1 base short and J 6 bases short, with 7 bases between.

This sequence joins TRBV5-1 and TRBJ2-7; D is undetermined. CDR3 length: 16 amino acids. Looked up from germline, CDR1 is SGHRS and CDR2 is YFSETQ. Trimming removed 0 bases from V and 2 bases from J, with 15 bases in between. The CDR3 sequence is CASSLEAESFTYEQYF. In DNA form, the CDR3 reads TGCGCCAGCAGCTTGGAGGCGGAGTCGTTTACCTACGAGCAGTACTTC.

In nucleotides, the CDR3 is TGCAGCGTTGACGCAGGGGGTGATGGCTACACCTTC. Translating it yields CSVDAGGDGYTF. The chain links TRBV29-1 to TRBJ1-2; 7 bases line up with TRBD1. This CDR3 contains 12 residues. CDR1 SQVTM and CDR2 ANQGSEA come from the germline V gene. With V trimmed by 3 bases and J by 6 bases, 4 bases remained unmatched.

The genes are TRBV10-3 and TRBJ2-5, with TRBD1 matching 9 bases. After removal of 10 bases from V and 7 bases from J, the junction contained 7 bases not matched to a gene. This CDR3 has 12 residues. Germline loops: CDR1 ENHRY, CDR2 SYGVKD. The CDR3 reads CATTGGDGTQYF. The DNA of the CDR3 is TGTGCCACAACAGGGGGCGACGGGACCCAGTACTTC.

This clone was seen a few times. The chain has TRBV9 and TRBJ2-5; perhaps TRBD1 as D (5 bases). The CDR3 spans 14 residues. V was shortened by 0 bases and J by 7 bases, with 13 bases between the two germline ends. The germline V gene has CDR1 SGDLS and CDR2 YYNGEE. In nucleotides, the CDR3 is TGTGCCAGCAGCGTAGAGGGTAGGCAGGGGACCCAGTACTTC. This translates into CASSVEGRQGTQYF.